The present TCR beta chain was sequenced within a study of cytomegalovirus exposure and HLA in healthy donors. PCR employed 60 Vbeta and 13 Jbeta primers. This table comes from immunoSEQ multiplex PCR, and its TCRdb copy is limited to in-frame clones, with some not included. The sample has over 100,000 clones; around 86% are singletons. As for this clone: Its antigen is unidentified.

Regarding the study as a whole: Immune exposure data for these donors was limited to CMV serostatus. While the bulk of TCR sequences proved rare, some public TCRs turned up in many donors. Differences between HLA loci emerged in a later analysis of TCR association rates, with DRB1 most and HLA-C fewest.

This CDR3 is built from 16 residues. With V trimmed by 3 bases and J by 6 bases, 7 bases remained unmatched. The germline CDR1 and CDR2 sequences are WSHSY and SAAADI. The source of this sequence is a young man in good health and CMV-seronegative. The genes are TRBV10-2 and TRBJ2-2; 10 bases are shared with TRBD2. The sequenced sample was PBMCs. CDR3 amino acids: CASSDPSGGGSGELFF. CDR3 nucleotide sequence: TGCGCCAGCAGTGACCCTAGCGGGGGAGGGTCCGGGGAGCTGTTTTTT.